This entry lists 3 T cell receptor beta chains sequenced from one sample in a study of T cells in women clearing cervical HPV infection. Generated by immunoSEQ multiplex PCR, the TCRdb table keeps only in-frame clones and is missing some. This table holds approximately 30,000 clones. Sequenced sample: blood buffy coat. The receptor set was obtained from a woman between 18 and 70 years old with a cervical HPV16 infection that either progressed to CIN3+ or cleared (not recorded which).

The CDR3 sequence is CASSPEGKAFF. Incomplete CDR3 DNA: TGTGCCAGCTCACCGGAGGGCAAA. The V and J genes are TRBV18 and TRBJ1-1, with D hard to call. Read sequence stops 3 residues before the CDR3 end, and the germline J gene provides the missing end. Germline CDR1 and CDR2: KGHSH and LQKENI. This CDR3 spans 11 amino acids.

In regard to this clone: The CDR3 end falls 3 residues outside the read, so it is completed with the germline J gene. The same CDR3 also results from other DNA sequences found in this sample. The chain recombines TRBV7-2 with TRBJ1-3; D is unresolved. Germline CDR1 and CDR2: SGHTA and FQGNSA. Trimming shortened V by 0 bases and J by 9 bases, and 9 bases separated the two germline ends. CDR3 length equals 13 residues. The CDR3: CASSLASGSTIYF. The DNA read from the CDR3 is TGTGCCAGCAGCTTAGCCTCGGGGAGCACC.

In the case of this clone: The CDR3 is cut off 3 residues early in the read; its end comes from the germline J gene. The V call is TRBV5-1, the J call TRBJ2-1; 10 bases align to TRBD2. This CDR3 contains 15 residues. After removal of 4 bases from V and 3 bases from J, the junction contained 4 bases not matched to a gene. The germline V gene encodes CDR1 SGHRS and CDR2 YFSETQ. Incomplete CDR3 DNA: TGCGCCAGCAGCGGAGGACTAGCGGACTACAATGAG. The encoded protein is CASSGGLADYNE. In full, the CDR3 is CASSGGLADYNEQFF.